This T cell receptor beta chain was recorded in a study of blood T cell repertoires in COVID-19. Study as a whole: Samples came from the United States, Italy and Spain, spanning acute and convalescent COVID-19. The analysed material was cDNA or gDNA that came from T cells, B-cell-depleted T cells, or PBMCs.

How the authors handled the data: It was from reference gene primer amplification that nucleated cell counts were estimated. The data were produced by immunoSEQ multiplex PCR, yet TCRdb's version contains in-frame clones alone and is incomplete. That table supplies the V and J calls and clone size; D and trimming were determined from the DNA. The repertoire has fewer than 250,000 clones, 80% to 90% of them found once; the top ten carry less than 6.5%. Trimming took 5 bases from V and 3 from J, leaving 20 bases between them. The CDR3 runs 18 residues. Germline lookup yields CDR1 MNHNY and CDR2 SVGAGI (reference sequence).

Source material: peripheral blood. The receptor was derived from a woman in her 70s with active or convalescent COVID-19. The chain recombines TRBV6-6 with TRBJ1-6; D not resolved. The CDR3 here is CASSPSLPFGGYNSPLHF. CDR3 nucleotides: TGTGCCAGCAGTCCATCACTCCCCTTCGGTGGCTATAATTCACCCCTCCACTTT.